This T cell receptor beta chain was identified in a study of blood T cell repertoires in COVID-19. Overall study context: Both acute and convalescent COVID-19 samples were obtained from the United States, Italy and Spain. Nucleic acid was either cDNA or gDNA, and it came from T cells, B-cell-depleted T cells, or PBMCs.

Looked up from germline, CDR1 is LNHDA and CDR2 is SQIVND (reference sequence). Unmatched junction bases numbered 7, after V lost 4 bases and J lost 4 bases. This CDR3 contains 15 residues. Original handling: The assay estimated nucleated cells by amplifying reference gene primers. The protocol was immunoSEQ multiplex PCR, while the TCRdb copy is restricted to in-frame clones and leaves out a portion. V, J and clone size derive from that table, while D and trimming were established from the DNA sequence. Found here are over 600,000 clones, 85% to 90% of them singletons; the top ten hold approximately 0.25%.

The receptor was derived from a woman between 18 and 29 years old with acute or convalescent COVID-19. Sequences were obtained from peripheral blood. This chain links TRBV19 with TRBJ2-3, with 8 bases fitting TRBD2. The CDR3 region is CASSTLGGGPDTQYF. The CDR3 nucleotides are TGTGCCAGTAGTACCCTCGGGGGGGGGCCAGATACGCAGTATTTT.